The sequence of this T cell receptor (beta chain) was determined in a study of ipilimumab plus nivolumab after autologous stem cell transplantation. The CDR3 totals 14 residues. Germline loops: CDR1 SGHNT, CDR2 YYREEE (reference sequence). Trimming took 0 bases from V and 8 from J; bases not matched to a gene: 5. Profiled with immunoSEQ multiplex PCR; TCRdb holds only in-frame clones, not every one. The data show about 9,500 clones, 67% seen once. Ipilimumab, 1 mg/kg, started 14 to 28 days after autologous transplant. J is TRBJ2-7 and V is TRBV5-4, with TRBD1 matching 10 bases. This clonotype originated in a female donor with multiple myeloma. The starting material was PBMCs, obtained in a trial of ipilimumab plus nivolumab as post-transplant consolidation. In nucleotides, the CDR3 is TGTGCCAGCAGCTTGGCGGGGACAGGGGAAAAGCAGTACTTC. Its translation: CASSLAGTGEKQYF.